Here is one T cell receptor beta chain with its context. Its antigen is undetermined. Preparation of the TCRbeta library was carried out with unique molecular identifiers. TCRdb re-derived calls from the PCR reads in MiXCR, one entry per CDR3 protein. This table has some 600,000 distinct CDR3 sequences, over 10% appearing once. This sample was taken from a study of T-cell reconstitution after alpha-beta-depleted transplantation in children. Study-wide results and caveats: The main origin of T-cell counts and diversity one year after transplant was newly produced T cells. Where alpha-beta T cells came from about two months after transplant was reportedly several hundred expanded graft clones. Some patients owed their high day-60 TCRbeta diversity to surviving recipient T cells and thymic progenitors.

V shed 1 base and J 4 bases; nucleotides not matched to a gene: 16. Germline V gene lookup returns CDR1 SGHRS and CDR2 YFSETQ. The CDR3 has 20 amino acids. Sequenced here: PBMCs, mostly from graft donor cells, sampled 360 days after TCRalphabeta/CD19-depleted stem cell transplant. The chain links TRBV5-1 to TRBJ2-2; 10 bases are a match to TRBD2. This clonotype was obtained from a male patient aged 10 to 17 who had a stem cell transplant for acute myeloid leukemia, so the T cells may come from the graft donor. The CDR3, as DNA: TGCGCCAGCAGCTTGAGAGGGCTAGCGGGAGTGAGGAGGTCCACCGGGGAGCTGTTTTTT. Translation: CASSLRGLAGVRRSTGELFF.